The 14 T cell receptor beta chains given below trace back to one sample, sequenced in a study of cytomegalovirus exposure and HLA in healthy donors (dated by TCRdb to between 2016 and 2019). The library was built by means of the immunoSEQ multiplex PCR assay. For the multiplex PCR, a mixture combining 60 forward primers for TCR Vbeta segments and 13 reverse primers for TCR Jbeta segments was used. TCRdb retrieved this table from immuneACCESS and kept in-frame rearrangements only. Not all clones are present; in checked studies, unresolved V genes account for under half, and no reason is known for the remainder. The sample table shows about 110,000 clones, and around three quarters are seen once. The top ten hold approximately 0.8% of the sample. The sample taken for sequencing was PBMCs. These receptors were taken from a boy aged 5-17 years in good health and CMV-seronegative.

The chain recombines TRBV30 with TRBJ2-3; D is possibly TRBD2 (5 bases). Germline lookup yields CDR1 GTSNPN and CDR2 SVGIG (reference sequence). This CDR3 comprises 14 residues. Trimming removed 1 base at V and 5 bases at J, with 13 bases between. This chain's CDR3 is CAWSAEGVRDTQYF. The CDR3 region has the DNA TGTGCCTGGAGTGCTGAGGGAGTTAGAGATACGCAGTATTTT.

This clone came up a few times. The V call is TRBV7-9, the J call TRBJ2-7; 8 bases match TRBD2. The CDR3 totals 12 residues. Germline lookup yields CDR1 SEHNR and CDR2 FQNEAQ (reference sequence). V lost 6 bases and J lost 4; bases outside the gene matches: 2. The CDR3 DNA is TGTGCCAGCAGTCGGGGGGGATACGAGCAGTACTTC. It encodes CASSRGGYEQYF.

This clone came up a few times. The rearrangement joins TRBV6-1 to TRBJ1-4; D may be TRBD1 (6 bases). The V end was cut by 5 bases, the J end by 3 bases, with 10 bases between. Germline assignment: CDR1 MNHNS and CDR2 SASEGT. The CDR3 spans 14 residues. The CDR3 bases are TGTGCCAGCAGTTGGGAGGGGGCTAATGAAAAACTGTTTTTT. Translating gives CASSWEGANEKLFF.

CDR3 protein: CASSLYQGVTEAFF. CDR3 nucleotides: TGTGCCAGCAGTTTATATCAGGGGGTGACTGAAGCTTTCTTT. The chain couples TRBV28 to TRBJ1-1; 7 nucleotides line up with TRBD1. Germline V gene sequence: CDR1 MDHEN, CDR2 SYDVKM. The CDR3 totals 14 residues. V shed 1 base, J shed 5 bases, and the junction held 4 bases outside the gene matches.

This CDR3 reads CASSLGVPGGELFF. The CDR3 nucleotides are TGCGCCAGCAGCCTGGGAGTCCCTGGCGGGGAGCTGTTTTTT. V and J are TRBV5-1 and TRBJ2-2; TRBD2 might be the D (5 bases). Per the germline V gene, CDR1 is SGHRS and CDR2 is YFSETQ. V lost 4 bases, J lost 7 bases, and 14 bases lay in between. This CDR3 spans 14 amino acids. Complete variable domain (other parts from reference TRBV5-1 and TRBJ2-2): KAGVTQTPRYLIKTRGQQVTLSCSPISGHRSVSWYQQTPGQGLQFLFEYFSETQRNKGNFPGRFSGRQFSNSRSEMNVSTLELGDSALYLCASSLGVPGGELFFGEGSRLTVL.

A few counts support this clone. The chain couples TRBV27 to TRBJ1-2; possible D gene TRBD1, 6 bases. The germline V gene encodes CDR1 MNHEY and CDR2 SMNVEV (reference sequence). With 1 base removed from V and 3 bases from J, the gap between germline ends came to 12 bases. The CDR3 covers 15 residues. The CDR3 protein is CASSLWAGADYGYTF. The CDR3 DNA is TGTGCCAGCAGTTTATGGGCAGGGGCGGACTATGGCTACACCTTC.

V and J are TRBV6-5 and TRBJ1-2, with 7 bases matching TRBD1. The CDR3 sequence is 15 residues long. V lost 7 bases, J lost 8 bases, and 16 bases stayed unmatched. Germline V gene lookup returns CDR1 MNHEY and CDR2 SVGAGI. In DNA, the CDR3 is TGTGCCAGCACCCGTACCCAGGGGACAGCCAAAGGCTACACCTTC. Translating it yields CASTRTQGTAKGYTF.

This clone has only a few counts. The chain carries TRBV29-1 and TRBJ1-2; no definite D call. The CDR3 sequence is 13 residues long. CDR1 and CDR2 (germline): SQVTM, ANQGSEA. V lost 2 bases, J lost 1 base, and 8 bases lay in between. The CDR3 is CSVETRDNYGYTF. CDR3 DNA sequence: TGCAGCGTTGAAACGAGGGATAACTATGGCTACACCTTC.

This rearrangement joins TRBV5-4 to TRBJ2-1; 8 positions agree with TRBD2. This CDR3 has 15 amino acids. CDR1 is SGHNT, CDR2 YYREEE, per germline (reference sequence). The junction had 11 bases not matched to a gene; V was cut back by 2 bases and J by 10 bases. CDR3 protein: CASSLFDSGIGEQFF. The CDR3 nucleotides are TGTGCCAGCAGCTTATTTGATAGCGGGATTGGCGAGCAGTTCTTC.

The chain is built from TRBV2 and TRBJ1-3, with unresolved D. Germline V gene sequence: CDR1 SNHLY, CDR2 FYNNEI. V was clipped by 7 bases and J by 7 bases, with 23 bases between them. The CDR3 runs 16 residues. CDR3: CASTRSSARRENTIYF. CDR3 nucleotides: TGTGCCAGCACCCGAAGTAGTGCAAGGAGAGAGAACACCATATATTTT.

J is TRBJ1-1 and V is TRBV13; no firm D call. V was clipped by 3 bases and J by 5 bases, with 10 bases between them. The CDR3 is 13 amino acids. The V gene's germline CDR1 is PRHDT and CDR2 FYEKMQ (reference sequence). For the CDR3, the DNA is TGTGCCAGCAGCTTCGTAAGAGGGACTGAAGCTTTCTTT. Its translation: CASSFVRGTEAFF.

V and J are TRBV5-1 and TRBJ2-1; D is perhaps TRBD2 (5 bases). The CDR3 consists of 14 residues. V lost 0 bases and J lost 8, with 12 bases in between. Germline CDR1 and CDR2: SGHRS and YFSETQ. The CDR3 region has the DNA TGCGCCAGCAGCTTGGTTGGGCCCGGGGATGAGCAGTTCTTC. Amino acids: CASSLVGPGDEQFF.

The V call is TRBV30, the J call TRBJ2-7, with D unclear. Germline CDR1 is GTSNPN and CDR2 is SVGIG (reference sequence). V lost 3 bases to trimming and J lost 7 bases, with 13 bases between them. This CDR3 has 12 amino acids. DNA for the CDR3: TGTGCCTGGAGCCTCGGGTCCTGGGAGCAGTACTTC. This codes for CAWSLGSWEQYF.

The genes are TRBV27 and TRBJ2-2; 9 nucleotides align to TRBD2. The CDR3 consists of 17 residues. V was pared by 6 bases and J by 7 bases, with 15 bases of the junction left unmatched. Germline V gene sequence: CDR1 MNHEY, CDR2 SMNVEV (reference sequence). The CDR3 is CASRTLGGRVLGGELFF. The CDR3 region has the DNA TGTGCCAGCAGGACCTTGGGCGGGAGGGTCCTCGGCGGGGAGCTGTTTTTT.